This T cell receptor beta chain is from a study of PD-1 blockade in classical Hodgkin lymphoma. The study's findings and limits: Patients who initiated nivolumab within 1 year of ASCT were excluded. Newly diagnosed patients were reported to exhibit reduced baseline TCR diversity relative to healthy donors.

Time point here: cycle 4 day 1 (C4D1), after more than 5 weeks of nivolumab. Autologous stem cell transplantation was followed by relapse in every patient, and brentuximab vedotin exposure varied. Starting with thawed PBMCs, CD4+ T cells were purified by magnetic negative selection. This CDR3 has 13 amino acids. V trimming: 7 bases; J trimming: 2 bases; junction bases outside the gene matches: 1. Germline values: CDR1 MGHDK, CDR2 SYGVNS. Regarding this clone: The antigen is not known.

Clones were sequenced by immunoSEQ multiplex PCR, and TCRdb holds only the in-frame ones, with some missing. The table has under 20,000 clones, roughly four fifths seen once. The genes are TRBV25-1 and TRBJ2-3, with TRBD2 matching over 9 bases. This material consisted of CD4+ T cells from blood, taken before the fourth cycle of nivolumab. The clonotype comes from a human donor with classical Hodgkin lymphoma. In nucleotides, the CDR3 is TGTGCCAGCAAGCGGGAGGTCACAGATACGCAGTATTTT. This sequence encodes CASKREVTDTQYF. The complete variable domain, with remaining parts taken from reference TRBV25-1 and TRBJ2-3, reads EADIYQTPRYLVIGTGKKITLECSQTMGHDKMYWYQQDPGMELHLIHYSYGVNSTEKGDLSSESTVSRIRTEHFPLTLESARPSHTSQYLCASKREVTDTQYFGPGTRLTVL.